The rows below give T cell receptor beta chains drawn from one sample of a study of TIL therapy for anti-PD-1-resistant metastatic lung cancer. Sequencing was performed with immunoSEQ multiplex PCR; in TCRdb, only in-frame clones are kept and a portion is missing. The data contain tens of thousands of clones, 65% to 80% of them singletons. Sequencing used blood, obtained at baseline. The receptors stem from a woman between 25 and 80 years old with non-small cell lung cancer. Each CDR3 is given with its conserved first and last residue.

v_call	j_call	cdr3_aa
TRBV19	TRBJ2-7	CASSIDQGFAYEQYF
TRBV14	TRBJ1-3	CASSQAPTGESSGNTIYF
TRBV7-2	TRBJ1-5	CASSYYRVEPQHF
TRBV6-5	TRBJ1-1	CASSYLRGGAEAFF
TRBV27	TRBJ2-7	CASSSTTSGGAIYEQYF
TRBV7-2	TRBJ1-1	CASSLGPNEAFF
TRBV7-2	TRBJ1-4	CASSLGGRAEKLFF
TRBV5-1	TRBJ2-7	CASRNGHYEQYF
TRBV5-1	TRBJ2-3	CASSPGSGVTSTDTQYF
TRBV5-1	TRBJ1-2	CASSVGDSYGYTF
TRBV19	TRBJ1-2	CASSIAVGTVYGYTF
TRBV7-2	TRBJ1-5	CASSFSGGINQPQHF
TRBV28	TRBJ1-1	CASSPRGRVNTEAFF
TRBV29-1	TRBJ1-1	CSVPDTSTEAFF
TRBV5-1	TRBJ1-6	CASSLEVRDSPLHF
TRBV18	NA	CASSNSGLYEQYF
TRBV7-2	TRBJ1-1	CASSLDIQGGTEAFF
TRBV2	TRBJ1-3	CASRGETGNTIYF
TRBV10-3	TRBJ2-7	CAISEPGLGVFHEQYF
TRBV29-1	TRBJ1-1	CSVVRDRGHHTEAFF
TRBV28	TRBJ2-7	CASWHGDRSGEQYF
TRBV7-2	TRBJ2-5	CASSRGRGGTQYF
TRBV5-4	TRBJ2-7	CASSLGGAGHSYEQYF
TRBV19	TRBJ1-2	CASSSGNPYGYTF
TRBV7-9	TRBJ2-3	CASSFRGGTDTQYF
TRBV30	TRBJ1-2	CAWIRGPGYFGYTF
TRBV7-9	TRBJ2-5	CASSSLAKQETQYF
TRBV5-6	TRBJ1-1	CASSLVGTPNTEAFF
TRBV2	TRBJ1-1	CASSLGYTEAFF
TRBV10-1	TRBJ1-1	CASSGDRRMNTEAFF
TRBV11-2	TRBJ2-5	CASSLVLYKGETQYF
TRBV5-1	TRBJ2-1	CASSLYGGLNEQFF
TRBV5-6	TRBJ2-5	CASAGETQYF
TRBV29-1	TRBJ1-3	CSVEFSGNTIYF
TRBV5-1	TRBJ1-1	CASSLEGTEAFF
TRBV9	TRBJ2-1	CASSVVAGAYNEQFF
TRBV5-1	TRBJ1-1	CASSWTEDTEAFF
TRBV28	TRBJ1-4	CASSLPSAGGTGEKLFF